The sequence of this T cell receptor beta chain was determined in a study of blood T cell repertoires in COVID-19. About the research overall: COVID-19 samples collected from the United States, Italy and Spain covered acute and convalescent phases. PBMCs, B-cell-depleted T cells, or T cells were the source of the cDNA or gDNA that made up the material.

In the authors' methods: Estimated nucleated cell counts came from reference gene primer amplification. The repertoire was sequenced with immunoSEQ multiplex PCR; TCRdb's copy has only in-frame clones and lacks some. For V, J and clone size, that table is used; D and trimming come from the DNA. The sample consists of just under 250,000 clones, around 88% of them appearing once. V was clipped by 4 bases and J by 4 bases; unmatched bases: 5. Germline CDR1 reads MRHNA; CDR2 reads SNTAGT. The CDR3 spans 15 residues. This rearrangement joins TRBV6-4 to TRBJ2-1, with 9 bases fitting TRBD2. The sample was peripheral blood. The TCR sequence derives from a woman aged 25 to 39 who had recovered from COVID-19. As DNA, the CDR3 is TGTGCCAGCAGTGTTAGCGGGGGTAATTACAATGAGCAGTTCTTC. Its translation: CASSVSGGNYNEQFF.